These 15 T cell receptor beta chains originate from one sample sequenced in a study of regulatory T cells in long-lasting Graves disease (dated by TCRdb to about 2021). Read against the paper, the sample's time point label means: newly diagnosed GD, antithyroid drugs for less than 3 months. For both TCR sequencing and RNA sequencing, RNA was extracted from PBMCs using TRIzol. Library method: multiplex PCR. Sequencing took place on an Illumina HiSeq 4000. CDR3 regions were amplified by Arm-PCR with iRepertoire HTBI primers to construct TCR beta libraries. Clones were called with MiXCR by TCRdb after fastp trimmed the public reads at Q25, and only in-frame beta chains were retained. Rows with a matching CDR3 protein are joined into one entry that keeps the most common DNA and genes. This sample gives about 440,000 distinct CDR3 sequences in total; over 15% of them show up just once. Under 30% of the sample is held by the ten biggest clonotypes.

This sample also appeared in a second study, on T cells in Graves' hyperthyroidism and ophthalmopathy.

The material sequenced was peripheral blood mononuclear cells (PBMCs), taken at new diagnosis, from a patient treated with antithyroid drugs. The origin of the receptors is a woman younger than 30 with Graves disease. Donor details come from another sample of the same person, matched by shared clones.

The V gene is TRBV4-3, the J gene TRBJ2-5, with D possibly being TRBD1 (5 bases). This CDR3 has 13 residues. Germline V gene sequence: CDR1 LGHNA, CDR2 YSLEER. The V gene lost 3 bases and the J gene lost 5 bases, with 10 bases spanning the gap. In nucleotides, the CDR3 is TGCGCCAGCAGCCAGGCGCCAGGGGAGACCCAGTACTTC. This translates into CASSQAPGETQYF.

This clonotype was seen ten or more times. The chain carries TRBV29-1 and TRBJ1-1, with a possible D match to TRBD1 (6 bases). V gave up 5 bases and J gave up 0 bases, with 10 bases separating them. This CDR3 spans 13 amino acids. CDR1 is SQVTM and CDR2 is ANQGSEA in the germline V gene. The CDR3: CSVPQGLNTEAFF. The CDR3 nucleotides are TGCAGCGTTCCACAGGGATTGAACACTGAAGCTTTCTTT.

This sequence joins TRBV29-1 and TRBJ2-1; 7 nucleotides align to TRBD1. The DNA end lines up better with TRBJ2-5; the J call may be wrong. Germline V CDR1 and CDR2: SQVTM, ANQGSEA. The CDR3 runs to 13 residues. The CDR3 is CSVAHRGGETQYF. The DNA for the CDR3 is TGCAGCGTTGCTCACAGGGGCGGTGAGACCCAGTACTTC.

This clonotype has more than one count but fewer than ten. This sequence joins TRBV19 and TRBJ2-2; weak D call: TRBD2 (6 bases). Per germline, CDR1 LNHDA and CDR2 SQIVND (reference sequence). V lost 3 bases, J lost 8 bases, and 25 bases lay in between. The CDR3 totals 18 residues. The CDR3 DNA reads as TGTGCCAGTAGTATCCTCGAACCGGGACTTTTTGGAACGGGGGAGCTGTTTTTT. Residues: CASSILEPGLFGTGELFF.

This clonotype occurred a few times. The rearrangement links TRBV6-1 to TRBJ1-2; D may be TRBD1 (6 bases). CDR3 length: 13 residues. Germline CDR1 is MNHNS and CDR2 is SASEGT. V lost 0 bases to trimming and J lost 6 bases, with 8 bases between them. The CDR3, as DNA: TGTGCCAGCAGTGAAGCGCACAGGGATGGCTACACCTTC. It yields the protein CASSEAHRDGYTF.

Concerning this clonotype itself: This probably arose from a read error, given a far larger clone one base away. V is TRBV2 and J is TRBJ2-7; D ambiguous. Between the trimmed V and J ends, which lost 10 bases and 7 bases, there was a span of 23 bases. This CDR3 contains 14 residues. Germline loops: CDR1 SNHLY, CDR2 FYNNEI. The CDR3 bases are TGTGCCACAACCGCGCGGAGCTCCTACAATGAGCAGTACTTC. It codes for CATTARSSYNEQYF. The complete variable domain, with remaining parts taken from reference TRBV2 and TRBJ2-7, reads EPEVTQTPSHQVTQMGQEVILRCVPISNHLYFYWYRQILGQKVEFLVSFYNNEISEKSEIFDDQFSVERPDGSNFTLKIRSTKLEDSAMYFCATTARSSYNEQYFGPGTRLTVT.

This clonotype was counted between two and nine times. The V gene is TRBV6-1, the J gene TRBJ2-1; no clear D. There are 11 residues in the CDR3. Trimming removed 5 bases from V and 13 bases from J, with 12 bases in between. Germline lookup yields CDR1 MNHNS and CDR2 SASEGT. The CDR3 coding sequence is TGTGCCAGCAGTAGTATAGGAAATCAGTTCTTC. Protein sequence: CASSSIGNQFF.

V is TRBV12-3 or TRBV12-4 and J is TRBJ2-1; tentative D call: TRBD2 (6 bases). This CDR3 region has 15 residues. Trimming took off 7 bases at V and 5 bases at J, with 18 bases between the two ends. CDR3 sequence (DNA): TGTGCCAGCACCGGCGGGGTGCCCAACAACAATGAGCAGTTCTTC. Residues: CASTGGVPNNNEQFF.

Turning to this clonotype: Relative to the germline gene, one junction end is altered; a read error may explain this. The genes are TRBV11-3 and TRBJ2-1, with TRBD1 identical over 7 bases. Germline V gene data show CDR1 as SGHNT and CDR2 as YENEEA. The CDR3 length is 13 residues. The CDR3 coding sequence is TGTGCCAGCAGCCTGACAGGGTACAATGAGCAGTCCTTC. Amino acid sequence: CASSLTGYNEQSF.

This clonotype was observed many times. This chain links TRBV30 with TRBJ2-1; D is perhaps TRBD2 (6 bases). The CDR3 length is 14 residues. The germline gives CDR1 GTSNPN, CDR2 SVGIG (reference sequence). With 0 bases removed from V and 8 bases from J, the gap between germline ends came to 14 bases. CDR3 DNA sequence: TGTGCCTGGAGTGTTAGGGTATGGGGGGATGAGCAGTTCTTC. Translated: CAWSVRVWGDEQFF.

The rearrangement joins TRBV29-1 to TRBJ1-5, with D possibly TRBD1 on 6 matching bases. CDR1 and CDR2 from the germline V gene are SQVTM and ANQGSEA. Trimming removed 5 bases from V and 7 bases from J, with 12 bases in between. The CDR3 sequence is 12 residues long. Written as DNA, the CDR3 is TGCAGCGTTTCCGAAAGGGGGCAGCCCCAGCATTTT. Its protein is CSVSERGQPQHF.

In its sample, this clonotype was seen many times. The genes are TRBV6-2 or TRBV6-3 and TRBJ2-1, with 8 bases fitting TRBD2. CDR1 and CDR2 (germline): MNHEY, SVGEGT. The V segment lost 5 bases and the J segment 2 bases; nucleotides outside the gene matches: 5. The CDR3 sequence is 15 residues long. The CDR3 nucleotides read TGTGCCAGCAGTGCTGCGGGAGGCCCCTACAATGAGCAGTTCTTC. It specifies CASSAAGGPYNEQFF.

In its sample, this clonotype was seen a few times. V usage is TRBV6-2 or TRBV6-3 and J usage is TRBJ1-2; tentatively, D is TRBD1 (6 bases). V lost 2 bases to trimming and J lost 1 base, with 14 bases between them. Germline V gene lookup returns CDR1 MNHEY and CDR2 SVGEGT. The CDR3 is made up of 16 amino acids. The chain's CDR3 is CASSYAAQGFNYGYTF. The CDR3 DNA is TGTGCCAGCAGTTACGCTGCCCAGGGGTTTAACTATGGCTACACCTTC.

The chain recombines TRBV24-1 with TRBJ2-3; 9 bases match TRBD1. Trimming at V came to 0 bases and at J to 7 bases, leaving 7 bases not matched to a gene. The germline gives CDR1 KGHDR, CDR2 SFDVKD. The CDR3 covers 16 residues. CDR3 in DNA: TGTGCCACCAGTGATTTGCGGACAGGGGTGCTTCATACGCAGTATTTT. Its translation: CATSDLRTGVLHTQYF.

Many counts were recorded for this clonotype. The chain links TRBV20-1 to TRBJ2-1; D is unclear. Germline V gives CDR1 DFQATT, CDR2 SNEGSKA (reference sequence). Trimming removed 0 bases from V and 0 bases from J, with 9 bases in between. The length of the CDR3 is 15 residues. CDR3 bases: TGCAGTGCTAGAGACGCAAGGAGCTCCTACAATGAGCAGTTCTTC. Its translation: CSARDARSSYNEQFF.